The 30 T cell receptor beta chains reported below all come from one sample, sequenced in a study of regulatory T cells in long-lasting Graves disease. Sample time point: newly diagnosed GD, antithyroid drugs for less than 3 months. PBMC RNA was the source of the TCR library. Library construction for TCR beta used iRepertoire HTBI primers and Arm-PCR of CDR3 regions. TCRdb independently ran MiXCR on the multiplex PCR reads; one entry per CDR3 protein. The sample records approximately 350,000 distinct CDR3 sequences, roughly 17% being singletons. The same sample was also used in a study of T cells in Graves' hyperthyroidism and ophthalmopathy.

The material was peripheral blood mononuclear cells (PBMCs), obtained at new diagnosis, from a patient treated with antithyroid drugs. The origin of the receptors is a woman under 30 with Graves disease.

This chain joins TRBV29-1 and TRBJ2-3; 13 nucleotides line up with TRBD2. The germline V gene encodes CDR1 SQVTM and CDR2 ANQGSEA. CDR3 size: 15 residues. Germline trimming cut 7 bases from V and 4 bases from J; bases unmatched to any gene: 8. CDR3 in amino acids: CSARSTSGRADTQYF. The CDR3 nucleotides are TGCAGCGCGAGATCAACTAGCGGGAGGGCAGATACGCAGTATTTT.

Only a few counts were recorded for this clonotype. The J gene is TRBJ2-1, the V gene TRBV12-3 or TRBV12-4, with 10 bases fitting TRBD2. V dropped 1 base and J dropped 3; count of bases not matched to a gene: 9. CDR3 size: 18 residues. Written as DNA, the CDR3 is TGTGCCAGCAGTTTAGTCTTTGGTCTAGCGGGAGTCTACAATGAGCAGTTCTTC. This translates into CASSLVFGLAGVYNEQFF.

V usage is TRBV5-1 and J usage is TRBJ2-5; maybe TRBD2 (7 bases). The CDR3 extends over 16 amino acids. Looked up from germline, CDR1 is SGHRS and CDR2 is YFSETQ. V lost 0 bases, J lost 2 bases, and 14 bases lay in between. The CDR3 sequence is CASSLGAAGAQETQYF. The CDR3 coding sequence is TGCGCCAGCAGCTTGGGGGCGGCGGGGGCACAAGAGACCCAGTACTTC.

This clonotype was counted at least ten times. This chain joins TRBV12-3 or TRBV12-4 and TRBJ1-1; possibly TRBD1 for D (6 bases). The CDR3 contains 16 residues. V lost 4 bases and J 6 bases, leaving 21 bases between the germline ends. Here the CDR3 reads CASSYRLRQAMAEAFF. Written as DNA, the CDR3 is TGTGCCAGCAGTTATCGGCTGAGACAGGCTATGGCTGAAGCTTTCTTT.

This clonotype has at least ten counts. CDR3 amino acids: CASSLTGSGNQPQHF. The CDR3, as DNA: TGTGCCAGCAGTTTAACCGGGAGTGGCAATCAGCCCCAGCATTTT. The V and J genes are TRBV28 and TRBJ1-5; no clear D. V lost 2 bases and J 2 bases, leaving 10 bases between the germline ends. Per the germline V gene, CDR1 is MDHEN and CDR2 is SYDVKM. The CDR3 length is 15 residues.

This clonotype was seen ten or more times. The chain combines TRBV3-1 with TRBJ2-5, with 11 bases lining up with TRBD2. V lost 0 bases to trimming and J lost 7 bases; unmatched junction nucleotides: 4. The CDR3 sequence is 15 residues long. Germline V lookup: CDR1 LGHDT, CDR2 YNNKEL (reference sequence). CDR3 amino acids: CASSQEVLAGGTQYF. DNA for the CDR3: TGTGCCAGCAGCCAAGAAGTCCTAGCGGGGGGGACCCAGTACTTC.

This clonotype was counted at least ten times. This sequence joins TRBV7-3 and TRBJ2-3, with D possibly being TRBD2 (6 bases). From germline, CDR1 is SGHTA and CDR2 FQGTGA. V shed 5 bases and J shed 3 bases, with 15 bases lying between them. CDR3 length equals 15 residues. The CDR3 here is CASSLWSGVTDTQYF. CDR3 in DNA: TGTGCCAGCAGCCTATGGTCGGGGGTGACAGATACGCAGTATTTT. Combining the CDR3 with reference TRBV7-3 and TRBJ2-3 gives the whole variable domain GAGVSQTPSNKVTEKGKYVELRCDPISGHTALYWYRQSLGQGPEFLIYFQGTGAADDSGLPNDRFFAVRPEGSVSTLKIQRTERGDSAVYLCASSLWSGVTDTQYFGPGTRLTVL.

This clonotype appeared many times. The chain couples TRBV5-1 to TRBJ2-3; TRBD2 matches at 8 bases. In germline, CDR1 is SGHRS, CDR2 YFSETQ. Trimming removed 3 bases from V and 0 bases from J; junction bases left unmatched: 6. CDR3 length: 16 residues. CDR3 loop: CASSSTPSGSTDTQYF. The CDR3 DNA follows: TGCGCCAGCAGCTCGACACCTAGCGGGAGCACAGATACGCAGTATTTT. The full variable domain, its missing parts supplied by reference TRBV5-1 and TRBJ2-3, is KAGVTQTPRYLIKTRGQQVTLSCSPISGHRSVSWYQQTPGQGLQFLFEYFSETQRNKGNFPGRFSGRQFSNSRSEMNVSTLELGDSALYLCASSSTPSGSTDTQYFGPGTRLTVL.

Only a few counts were recorded for this clonotype. The chain is built from TRBV24-1 and TRBJ2-1; 8 nucleotides match TRBD2. The CDR3 length is 15 residues. Germline V gives CDR1 KGHDR, CDR2 SFDVKD. Germline trimming cut 4 bases from V and 6 bases from J; bases unmatched to any gene: 7. The CDR3 coding sequence is TGTGCCACCAGTGACTCATCCGGGACTAGCAATGAGCAGTTCTTC. It specifies CATSDSSGTSNEQFF.

There are many counts of this clonotype. The DNA of the CDR3 is TGTGCCAGCAGTGAAGCGTACGTGTCCTCCGGGGCTTTCTTT. It translates to CASSEAYVSSGAFF. This rearrangement joins TRBV2 to TRBJ1-1; D is unresolved. The length of the CDR3 is 14 residues. V lost 0 bases, J lost 11 bases, and 16 bases lay in between. CDR1 is SNHLY and CDR2 is FYNNEI in the germline V gene.

This clonotype has a handful of counts. This chain uses TRBV3-1 with TRBJ2-1; 9 nucleotides agree with TRBD2. Looked up from germline, CDR1 is LGHDT and CDR2 is YNNKEL (reference sequence). The J segment lost 12 bases and the V segment lost 0 bases, leaving 9 bases of the junction unmatched. CDR3 length equals 15 residues. CDR3 protein: CASSQDRVAGGRQFF. The CDR3 coding sequence is TGTGCCAGCAGCCAAGATAGGGTGGCGGGGGGGCGGCAGTTCTTC.

The sample holds many counts of this clonotype. The rearrangement uses TRBV9 and TRBJ2-5; the D gene is possibly TRBD2 (6 bases). The CDR3 is 15 amino acids. Germline loops: CDR1 SGDLS, CDR2 YYNGEE. Trimming pared 0 bases from V and 2 bases from J, leaving 11 bases between. The CDR3 DNA reads as TGTGCCAGCAGCGTAGCTGGGGCGGGGCAAGAGACCCAGTACTTC. It encodes CASSVAGAGQETQYF.

This clonotype was detected many times. The rearrangement joins TRBV12-3 or TRBV12-4 to TRBJ2-7; TRBD1 is a possible D gene (6 bases). V was trimmed by 2 bases and J by 6 bases, leaving 11 bases between them. This CDR3 is 13 amino acids long. This CDR3 reads CASSLKGVGEQYF. For the CDR3, the DNA is TGTGCCAGCAGTTTAAAGGGGGTCGGCGAGCAGTACTTC.

The genes are TRBV19 and TRBJ2-3; D gene uncertain. The CDR3 runs 13 residues. Trimming pared 7 bases from V and 5 bases from J, leaving 13 bases between. Per the germline V gene, CDR1 is LNHDA and CDR2 is SQIVND (reference sequence). The CDR3 DNA reads as TGTGCCAGTACCGGATCTTCGGGAGATACGCAGTATTTT. Protein: CASTGSSGDTQYF.

A note on this clonotype: A single base separates this from a much larger clone, so it may be a read error. The genes are TRBV6-2 or TRBV6-3 and TRBJ1-2; 7 bases are shared with TRBD1. Per germline, CDR1 MNHEY and CDR2 SVGEGT. Losses at the gene ends were 5 bases for V and 2 bases for J; bases not matched to a gene: 8. This CDR3 has 15 residues. The CDR3 DNA follows: TGTGCCAGCAGTGACGCGGGACAGTCCAACTATGGCTACACCTTC. Protein sequence: CASSDAGQSNYGYTF.

This chain joins TRBV2 and TRBJ2-5; 10 bases are a match to TRBD2. The CDR3 has 14 residues. The germline CDR1 and CDR2 sequences are SNHLY and FYNNEI. Germline trimming cut 9 bases from V and 5 bases from J; bases unmatched to any gene: 9. In DNA, the CDR3 is TGTGCCAGAGGCCCTAGCGGGGGTGTGGAGACCCAGTACTTC. This translates into CARGPSGGVETQYF.

This clonotype showed up many times. The V gene is TRBV3-1, the J gene TRBJ2-1; the D gene is possibly TRBD1 (6 bases). The V and J ends lost 4 bases and 4 bases respectively, with 11 bases between them. CDR1 LGHDT and CDR2 YNNKEL come from the germline V gene (reference sequence). The CDR3 runs to 14 residues. The CDR3 DNA follows: TGTGCCAGCAGCCTGGACAGATTTTACAATGAGCAGTTCTTC. The encoded protein is CASSLDRFYNEQFF.

This clonotype has a count of ten or more. The rearrangement joins TRBV27 to TRBJ1-2; possibly TRBD1 for D (6 bases). Deletions cut 5 bases from V and 7 bases from J, with 14 bases between. This CDR3 has 13 amino acids. CDR1 is MNHEY and CDR2 is SMNVEV in the germline V gene (reference sequence). In nucleotides, the CDR3 is TGTGCCAGCAGTCAGGGGAATCTACGTGGCTACACCTTC. Its translation is CASSQGNLRGYTF.

In its sample, this clonotype was seen a few times. This chain joins TRBV4-1 and TRBJ1-6, with D possibly TRBD1 on 6 matching bases. V was clipped by 5 bases and J by 9 bases, with 14 bases between them. The CDR3 contains 14 residues. Germline V gene lookup returns CDR1 MGHRA and CDR2 YSYEKL. Here the CDR3 reads CASSLGQMFSPLHF. In DNA, the CDR3 is TGCGCCAGCAGCTTAGGACAGATGTTTTCACCCCTCCACTTT.

Worth noting for this clonotype: This likely came from a read error, as a far larger clone is one base away. The chain joins TRBV3-1 to TRBJ2-7; D may be TRBD2 (7 bases). Germline CDR1 and CDR2: LGHDT and YNNKEL (reference sequence). This CDR3 region has 14 residues. V lost 8 bases and J 7 bases, leaving 21 bases between the germline ends. The CDR3 reads CASCLGGPLNEQYF. The CDR3 region has the DNA TGTGCCAGCTGTTTGGGGGGGCCCTTGAATGAGCAGTACTTC.

This clonotype was recorded many times. The rearrangement uses TRBV6-9 and TRBJ1-4; D is unclear. V lost 3 bases, J lost 7 bases, and 12 bases lay in between. Germline CDR1 MNHGY, CDR2 SVAAGI. The CDR3 covers 14 residues. The CDR3 is CASSYRQPSEKLFF. CDR3 DNA sequence: TGTGCCAGCAGTTACCGCCAACCCAGTGAAAAACTGTTTTTT.

This clonotype has at least ten counts. The J gene is TRBJ1-2, the V gene TRBV28, with 8 bases that match TRBD1. In germline, CDR1 is MDHEN, CDR2 SYDVKM. After removal of 1 base from V and 4 bases from J, the junction contained 5 bases not matched to a gene. This CDR3 is 15 amino acids long. DNA for the CDR3: TGTGCCAGCAGTTTATCCACAGGGGGGTCCTATGGCTACACCTTC. Amino acid sequence: CASSLSTGGSYGYTF.

CDR3 loop: CASTTLAGYEQYF. The CDR3 bases are TGTGCCAGCACCACACTAGCGGGTTACGAGCAGTACTTC. The chain employs TRBV12-3 or TRBV12-4 and TRBJ2-7; TRBD2 matches at 9 bases. The CDR3 consists of 13 residues. Trimming removed 7 bases from V and 4 bases from J; junction bases left unmatched: 5.

This clonotype was picked up many times. The chain uses TRBV5-1 and TRBJ2-3; TRBD1 agrees at 11 bases. The CDR3 totals 15 residues. The V gene's germline CDR1 is SGHRS and CDR2 YFSETQ. The V and J ends lost 1 base and 5 bases, in that order; junction bases with no gene match: 3. The CDR3 is CASSLRGTGGDTQYF. The CDR3 DNA is TGCGCCAGCAGCTTGCGTGGGACAGGGGGAGATACGCAGTATTTT.

This clonotype was detected ten times or more. The V gene is TRBV30, the J gene TRBJ1-2, with 7 positions matching TRBD1. Looked up from germline, CDR1 is GTSNPN and CDR2 is SVGIG (reference sequence). This CDR3 region has 12 residues. Trimming cost V 3 bases and J 2 bases; bases outside gene matches: 0. CDR3 nucleotides: TGTGCCTGGAGGACAGGGAACTATGGCTACACCTTC. Translating it yields CAWRTGNYGYTF.

The chain employs TRBV5-1 and TRBJ1-1; unclear D gene. Germline CDR1 SGHRS, CDR2 YFSETQ. V was clipped by 0 bases and J by 1 base, with 10 bases between them. This CDR3 spans 15 amino acids. The CDR3 region is CASSLVRARNTEAFF. For the CDR3, the DNA is TGCGCCAGCAGCTTGGTACGGGCACGGAACACTGAAGCTTTCTTT.

The chain links TRBV12-3 or TRBV12-4 to TRBJ2-2; weak D call: TRBD2 (6 bases). With 5 bases removed from V and 4 bases from J, the gap between germline ends came to 17 bases. CDR3 length: 16 amino acids. CDR3 amino acids: CASSLGRRGPTGELFF. CDR3 sequence (DNA): TGTGCCAGCAGTCTTGGTAGGAGGGGACCCACCGGGGAGCTGTTTTTT.

As to this clonotype: It may be a read error: a sequence one base away is much more abundant. The missing conserved phenylalanine or tryptophan at the end of this CDR3 makes a read error likely. The J gene is TRBJ1-2, the V gene TRBV5-1, with D uncertain. Trimming cost V 0 bases and J 0 bases, with 6 bases left between them. Germline values: CDR1 SGHRS, CDR2 YFSETQ. The CDR3 length is 14 residues. CDR3 sequence: CASSLDSANYGYTL. CDR3 sequence (DNA): TGCGCCAGCAGCTTGGACAGCGCTAACTATGGCTACACCCTC.

This clonotype was found many times. The chain links TRBV11-3 to TRBJ2-1; D may match TRBD1 or TRBD2 (5 bases each). This CDR3 spans 13 amino acids. V was cut by 3 bases and J by 16 bases, with 19 bases left in between. CDR1 and CDR2 from the germline V gene are SGHNT and YENEEA. The CDR3 loop reads CASSFSGPIFPFF. CDR3 DNA: TGTGCCAGCAGCTTCTCGGGGCCGATTTTCCCCTTCTTC.

The table lists this clonotype with a few counts. J is TRBJ1-6 and V is TRBV29-1; the D is unclear. Trimming removed 7 bases at V and 10 bases at J, with 14 bases between. Germline CDR1 is SQVTM and CDR2 is ANQGSEA. This CDR3 has 12 residues. The CDR3 sequence: CSARDGASPLHF. DNA of the CDR3: TGCAGCGCTAGAGACGGAGCATCACCCCTCCACTTT.